The rows below give T cell receptor beta chains drawn from one sample of a study of graft-versus-host responses after intestinal transplantation. Assay used: immunoSEQ multiplex PCR; TCRdb lists only in-frame clones, some missing. Counted here are 130,000 to 150,000 clones, around 90% occurring once; the ten biggest clones make up 0.19%. Antigens of these TCRs are unknown. The specimen was unstimulated CD4+ T cells sorted from spleen or lymph node cells, collected before intestinal transplant. The receptors derive from a human donor who received an intestinal transplant. CDR3s include the opening cysteine and the closing phenylalanine or tryptophan. The order of the fields is D gene, J gene, V gene, CDR3 protein. A D gene is named only where the DNA matches it firmly.

- | TRBJ1-4 | TRBV7-8 | CASSRGTDEKLFF
TRBD2 | TRBJ2-5 | TRBV6-5 | CASSRTSGKQTQYF
- | TRBJ2-4 | TRBV28 | CASSLAGTAKNIQYF
- | TRBJ2-4 | TRBV5-5 | CASSPPSPGIQYF
- | TRBJ2-1 | TRBV10-3 | CATYAGTVKNEQFF
- | TRBJ1-2 | TRBV6-1 | CASELRRLNYGYTF
- | TRBJ1-5 | TRBV6-5 | CASRSGLQPQHF
- | TRBJ2-3 | TRBV5-1 | CASRGLSSDTQYF
- | TRBJ2-3 | TRBV9 | CASSISVTDTQYF
- | TRBJ2-1 | TRBV13 | CASSVVNEQFF
- | TRBJ2-5 | TRBV7-8 | CASSFSETQYF
- | TRBJ1-3 | TRBV2 | CASSERGATSSGNTIYF
- | TRBJ2-1 | TRBV6-1 | CASSGQVWNEQFF
TRBD2 | TRBJ2-3 | TRBV19 | CASSTEWPSGRDTQYF
TRBD2 | TRBJ2-1 | TRBV7-2 | CASSLTSGAVYNEQFF
- | TRBJ2-7 | TRBV23-1 | CASNRREQYF
TRBD1 | TRBJ2-7 | TRBV10-3 | CAISEGDSLSYEQYF
- | TRBJ2-5 | TRBV5-1 | CASSLMGSQETQYF
TRBD1 | TRBJ1-2 | TRBV19 | CASSIDGQGRLKGYTF
- | TRBJ1-1 | TRBV6-5 | CASISQLAEAFF
TRBD2 | TRBJ2-1 | TRBV29-1 | CSVVVAGGGEQFF
- | TRBJ2-7 | TRBV5-4 | CASSLGTASSYEQYF
- | TRBJ1-5 | TRBV4-1 | CASSQGTDQPQHF
- | TRBJ1-3 | TRBV6-1 | CASSEPPAGNTIYF
- | TRBJ1-3 | TRBV10-3 | CAISEATVFLSGNTIYF
- | TRBJ2-7 | TRBV7-9 | CASSLDGWAYEQYF
TRBD2 | TRBJ2-3 | TRBV28 | CASRISGWKVGTDTQYF
- | TRBJ2-7 | TRBV5-1 | CASSLVGGRGQYF
- | TRBJ1-1 | TRBV7-9 | CASSLETGEAFF
TRBD2 | TRBJ2-4 | TRBV30 | CAWKGRGDLREAKNIQYF
- | TRBJ1-3 | TRBV18 | CASSVPGGEPIYF
- | TRBJ1-1 | TRBV19 | CASSPSSGSHTEAFF
- | TRBJ2-7 | TRBV5-1 | CASSTGPSYEQYF
TRBD2 | TRBJ2-7 | TRBV28 | CASNLLAGVKEQYF
- | TRBJ1-4 | TRBV28 | CASSLLGGARTNEKLFF
TRBD2 | TRBJ2-3 | TRBV7-3 | CASSLKVPSGSVDTQYF
- | TRBJ1-5 | TRBV7-9 | CASSLGSTQPQHF
- | TRBJ2-2 | TRBV19 | CASNKLTNTGELFF
TRBD1 | TRBJ2-3 | TRBV7-9 | CASSVPGQKSTDTQYF
TRBD1 | TRBJ1-4 | TRBV7-8 | CASSLVWDRVNEKLFF
TRBD1 | TRBJ1-1 | TRBV27 | CASSSLWDRVWGTEAFF
- | TRBJ2-7 | TRBV6-1 | CASSTPGPEQYF
- | TRBJ2-5 | TRBV6-5 | CASSSNSPGETQYF
- | TRBJ2-1 | TRBV14 | CASSRPPVEPWRVYNEQFF
TRBD1 | TRBJ1-5 | TRBV10-3 | CAIRSTGDSNQPQHF
- | TRBJ1-3 | TRBV19 | CASSIPARESGNTIYF
TRBD1 | TRBJ2-2 | TRBV6-5 | CASSYGRGRNTGELFF
TRBD2 | TRBJ2-7 | TRBV5-1 | CASSSQTLAGVVYEQYF
- | TRBJ2-7 | TRBV5-1 | CASSLAIDAQPYEQYF
- | TRBJ1-2 | TRBV4-2 | CASSQDRPGRHYGYTF
TRBD1 | TRBJ2-4 | TRBV9 | CASSVAGGAKNIQYF
TRBD1 | TRBJ2-7 | TRBV29-1 | CSGAPGTGSSYEQYF
TRBD1 | TRBJ1-1 | TRBV2 | CASSEALGTGVNTEAFF
- | TRBJ2-7 | TRBV7-7 | CASSRGPGEQYF